Listed below are T cell receptor beta chains from one sample, sequenced in a study of T-cell memory formation after mild COVID-19. TCRdb recomputed calls from the 5' RACE reads with MiXCR, one row per CDR3 protein. The table shows 410,000 or so distinct CDR3 sequences, with about a quarter occurring only once. Sequenced: PBMCs or a T cell subset sorted from them (not recorded which). These receptors came from an adult woman who had mild COVID-19 (a few samples of this study predate the infection). Cell type and time point are not known. Each CDR3 is given without its conserved first and last residue. The order of the fields is V gene, CDR3 protein.

>TRBV12-3/TRBV12-4
ASREGVTNEKLF
>TRBV5-1
ASSSASGGADTQY
>TRBV2
ATGGQGNTEAF
>TRBV24-1
ATSADRGRRSSYNEQF
>TRBV30
ACDRQDEQF
>TRBV5-1
ASSLSRGNYGYT
>TRBV29-1
SVEFGTGGPDTQY
>TRBV5-1
ASSSGQGALDTQY
>TRBV12-3/TRBV12-4
ASSFSVPNEQF
>TRBV5-1
ASSLEGLGEKLF
>TRBV9
ASSPENTDTQY